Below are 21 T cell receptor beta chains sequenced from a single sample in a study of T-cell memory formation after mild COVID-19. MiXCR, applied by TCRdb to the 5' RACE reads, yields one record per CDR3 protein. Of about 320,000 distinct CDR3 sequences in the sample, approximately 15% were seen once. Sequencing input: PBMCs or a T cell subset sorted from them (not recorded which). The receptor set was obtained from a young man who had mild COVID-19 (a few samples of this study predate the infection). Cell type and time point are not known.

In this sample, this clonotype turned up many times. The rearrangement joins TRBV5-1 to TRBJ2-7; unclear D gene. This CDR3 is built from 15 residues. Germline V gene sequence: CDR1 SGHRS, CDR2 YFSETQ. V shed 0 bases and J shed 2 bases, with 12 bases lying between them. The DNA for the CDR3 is TGCGCCAGCAGCTTGGCCTCTACAAACCCCTACGAGCAGTACTTC. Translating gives CASSLASTNPYEQYF.

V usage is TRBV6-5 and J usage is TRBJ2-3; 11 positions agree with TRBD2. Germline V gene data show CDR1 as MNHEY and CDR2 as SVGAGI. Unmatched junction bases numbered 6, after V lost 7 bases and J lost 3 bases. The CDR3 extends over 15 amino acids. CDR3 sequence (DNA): TGTGCCAGCACCCCGGGACTAGCGGCTACAGATACGCAGTATTTT. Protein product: CASTPGLAATDTQYF.

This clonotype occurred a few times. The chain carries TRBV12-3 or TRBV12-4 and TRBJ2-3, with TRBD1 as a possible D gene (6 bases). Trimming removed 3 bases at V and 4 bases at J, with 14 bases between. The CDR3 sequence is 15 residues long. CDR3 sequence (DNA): TGTGCCAGCAGTTTCGTGGGGGCCAATGCAGATACGCAGTATTTT. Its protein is CASSFVGANADTQYF.

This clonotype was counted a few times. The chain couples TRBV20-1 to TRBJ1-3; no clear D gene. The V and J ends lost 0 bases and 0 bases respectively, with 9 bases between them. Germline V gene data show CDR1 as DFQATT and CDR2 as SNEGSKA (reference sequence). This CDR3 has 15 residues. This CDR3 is CSARDRRNSGNTIYF. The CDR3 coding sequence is TGCAGTGCTAGAGATAGGCGGAACTCTGGAAACACCATATATTTT.

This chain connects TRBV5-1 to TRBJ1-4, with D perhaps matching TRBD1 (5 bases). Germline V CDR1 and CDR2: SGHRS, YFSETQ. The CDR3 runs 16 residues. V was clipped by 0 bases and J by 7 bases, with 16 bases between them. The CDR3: CASSLAVGAGGEKLFF. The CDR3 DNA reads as TGCGCCAGCAGCTTGGCCGTAGGGGCCGGGGGTGAAAAACTGTTTTTT.

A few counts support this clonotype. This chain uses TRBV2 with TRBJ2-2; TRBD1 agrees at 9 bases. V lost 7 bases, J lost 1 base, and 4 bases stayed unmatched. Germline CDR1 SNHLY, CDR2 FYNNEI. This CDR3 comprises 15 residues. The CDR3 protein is CASNTGGRNTGELFF. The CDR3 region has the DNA TGTGCCAGCAACACAGGGGGCCGGAACACCGGGGAGCTGTTTTTT.

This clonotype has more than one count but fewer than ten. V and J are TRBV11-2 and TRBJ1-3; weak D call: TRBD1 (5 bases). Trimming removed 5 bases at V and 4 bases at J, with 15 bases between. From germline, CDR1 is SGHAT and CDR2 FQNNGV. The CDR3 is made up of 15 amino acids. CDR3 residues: CASSPRGSPGNTIYF. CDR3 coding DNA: TGTGCCAGCAGCCCACGGGGCAGCCCGGGAAACACCATATATTTT.

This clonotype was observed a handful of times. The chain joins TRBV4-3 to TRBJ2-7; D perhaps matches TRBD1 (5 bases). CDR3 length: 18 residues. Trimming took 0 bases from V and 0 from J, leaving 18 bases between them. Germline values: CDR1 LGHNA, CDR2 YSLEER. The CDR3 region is CASSQDPGVGRDSYEQYV. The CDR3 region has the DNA TGCGCCAGCAGCCAAGATCCCGGCGTGGGCAGGGACTCCTACGAGCAGTACGTC.

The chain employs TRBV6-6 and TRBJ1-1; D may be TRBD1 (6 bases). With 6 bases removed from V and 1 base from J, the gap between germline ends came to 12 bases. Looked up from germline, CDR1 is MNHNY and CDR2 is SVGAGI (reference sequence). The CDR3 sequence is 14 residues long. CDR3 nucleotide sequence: TGTGCCAGCAGCCGGGACAAAAAGAACACTGAAGCTTTCTTT. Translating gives CASSRDKKNTEAFF.

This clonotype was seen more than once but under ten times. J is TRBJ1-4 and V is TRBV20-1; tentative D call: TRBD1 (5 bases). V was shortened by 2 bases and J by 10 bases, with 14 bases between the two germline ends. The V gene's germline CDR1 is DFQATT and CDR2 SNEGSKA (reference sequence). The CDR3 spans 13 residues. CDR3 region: CSARPLQTAKLFF. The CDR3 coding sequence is TGCAGTGCTAGACCCCTTCAGACAGCAAAACTGTTTTTT.

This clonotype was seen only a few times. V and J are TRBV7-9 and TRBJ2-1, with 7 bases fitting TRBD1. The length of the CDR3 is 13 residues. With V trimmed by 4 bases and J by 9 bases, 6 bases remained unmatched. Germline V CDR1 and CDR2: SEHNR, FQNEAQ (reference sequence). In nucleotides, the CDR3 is TGTGCCAGCAGCTATGACAGGGATGCTGAGCAGTTCTTC. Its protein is CASSYDRDAEQFF.

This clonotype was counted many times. The CDR3 sequence is CASSEGTSHTDTQYF. The DNA of the CDR3 is TGTGCCAGCAGTGAAGGGACTAGCCACACAGATACGCAGTATTTT. The rearrangement links TRBV6-1 to TRBJ2-3, with 8 positions matching TRBD2. Germline CDR1 and CDR2: MNHNS and SASEGT. The CDR3 runs 15 residues. V shed 1 base, J shed 2 bases, and the junction held 2 bases outside the gene matches.

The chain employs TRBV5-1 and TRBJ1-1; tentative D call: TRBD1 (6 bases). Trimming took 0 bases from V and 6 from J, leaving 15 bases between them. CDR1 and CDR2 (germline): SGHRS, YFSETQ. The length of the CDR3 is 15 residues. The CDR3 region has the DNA TGCGCCAGCAGCTTGGTTCCGGGGGCGAATGCTGAAGCTTTCTTT. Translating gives CASSLVPGANAEAFF. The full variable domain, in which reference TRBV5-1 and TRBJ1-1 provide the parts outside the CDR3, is KAGVTQTPRYLIKTRGQQVTLSCSPISGHRSVSWYQQTPGQGLQFLFEYFSETQRNKGNFPGRFSGRQFSNSRSEMNVSTLELGDSALYLCASSLVPGANAEAFFGQGTRLTVV.

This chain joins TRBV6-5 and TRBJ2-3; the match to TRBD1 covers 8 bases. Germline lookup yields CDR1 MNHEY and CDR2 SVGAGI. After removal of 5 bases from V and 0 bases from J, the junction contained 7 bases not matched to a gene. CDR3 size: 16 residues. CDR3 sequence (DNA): TGTGCCAGCAGTCGGCAGGGGGCCGGTAGCACAGATACGCAGTATTTT. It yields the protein CASSRQGAGSTDTQYF.

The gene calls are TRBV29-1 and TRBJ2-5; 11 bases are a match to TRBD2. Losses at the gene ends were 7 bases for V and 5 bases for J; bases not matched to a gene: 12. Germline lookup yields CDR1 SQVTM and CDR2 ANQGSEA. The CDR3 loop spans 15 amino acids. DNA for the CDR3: TGCAGCGCCATAATCCCGGGACTAGCGGACGAGACCCAGTACTTC. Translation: CSAIIPGLADETQYF.

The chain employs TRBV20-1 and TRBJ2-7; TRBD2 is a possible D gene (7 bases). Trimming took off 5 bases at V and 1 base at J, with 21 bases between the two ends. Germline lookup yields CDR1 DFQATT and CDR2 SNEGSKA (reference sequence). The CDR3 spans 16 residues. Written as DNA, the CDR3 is TGCAGTGCTCCGGACCCCGGGGGGCGCGGGTCCTACGAGCAGTACTTC. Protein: CSAPDPGGRGSYEQYF.

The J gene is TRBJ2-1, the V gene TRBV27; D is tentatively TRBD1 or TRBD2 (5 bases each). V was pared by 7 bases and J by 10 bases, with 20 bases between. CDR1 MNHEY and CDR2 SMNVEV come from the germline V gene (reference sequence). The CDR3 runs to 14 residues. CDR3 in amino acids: CASKEGPPTREQFF. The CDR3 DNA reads TGTGCCAGCAAAGAGGGGCCCCCCACAAGAGAGCAGTTCTTC.

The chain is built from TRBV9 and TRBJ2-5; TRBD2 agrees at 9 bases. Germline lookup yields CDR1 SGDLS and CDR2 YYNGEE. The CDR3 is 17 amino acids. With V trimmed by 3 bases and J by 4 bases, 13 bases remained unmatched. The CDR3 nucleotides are TGTGCCAGCAGCGCACTAGCGGGCGACAGACCAGGAGAGACCCAGTACTTC. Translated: CASSALAGDRPGETQYF.

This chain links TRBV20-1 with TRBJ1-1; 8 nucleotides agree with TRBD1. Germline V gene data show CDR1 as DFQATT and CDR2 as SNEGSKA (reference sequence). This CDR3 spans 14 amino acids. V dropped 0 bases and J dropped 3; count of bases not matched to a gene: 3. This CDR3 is CSAREGQGHTEAFF. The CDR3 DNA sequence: TGCAGTGCTAGAGAAGGACAGGGACACACTGAAGCTTTCTTT.

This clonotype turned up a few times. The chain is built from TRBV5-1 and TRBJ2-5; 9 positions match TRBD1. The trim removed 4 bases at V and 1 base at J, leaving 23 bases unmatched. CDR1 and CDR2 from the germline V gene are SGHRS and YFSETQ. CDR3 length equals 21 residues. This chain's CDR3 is CASSQAPPGQGFMGSQETQYF. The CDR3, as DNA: TGCGCCAGCAGCCAGGCCCCTCCGGGACAGGGTTTCATGGGGAGCCAAGAGACCCAGTACTTC.

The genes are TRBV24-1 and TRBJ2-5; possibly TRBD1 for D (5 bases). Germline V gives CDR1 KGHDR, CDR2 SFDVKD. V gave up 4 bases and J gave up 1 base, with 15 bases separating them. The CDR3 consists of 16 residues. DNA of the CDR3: TGTGCCACCAGTGAGGAGACAGCGACCGGCCAAGAGACCCAGTACTTC. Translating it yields CATSEETATGQETQYF.